This T cell receptor (beta chain) was documented in a study of T cells in Graves' hyperthyroidism and ophthalmopathy. General observations from the study: A model using 13 V-J features told ophthalmopathy apart from stable hyperthyroidism.

Not enrolled were patients with uncontrolled infection, other autoimmune disease, pregnancy or lactation. Clinical symptoms, serum thyroxine, TRAb, thyroid ultrasound and orbital computed tomography established diagnosis. Using more than 8 ml of fresh peripheral blood, PBMCs were prepared. Trimming left V 7 bases short and J 3 bases short, with 6 bases between. This CDR3 has 11 residues. Germline lookup yields CDR1 LGHDT and CDR2 YNNKEL (reference sequence). This clonotype was found many times. Its antigen is unknown. TCR beta CDR3 region amplification was performed from RNA transcripts. When the TCR CDR3 underwent first-round RT-PCR, the HTBI primer set was used. TCRdb re-called the multiplex PCR reads through MiXCR, storing one row per CDR3 protein. This table has around 300,000 distinct CDR3 sequences, 25% appearing once.

This chain uses TRBV3-1 with TRBJ1-1, with D unresolved. The sample was blood. The clonotype originates from a man aged 40-55 years with Graves' hyperthyroidism that later progressed to Graves' ophthalmopathy. Written as DNA, the CDR3 is TGTGCCAGCAAGGGAGACACTGAAGCTTTCTTT. Protein product: CASKGDTEAFF.